A selection of T cell receptor beta chains follows, all from one sample in a study of technical replicates of blood from a handful of donors. Profiled with immunoSEQ multiplex PCR; TCRdb holds only in-frame clones, not every one. The sample shows 75,000 to 95,000 clones, about 95% of them seen only once. Sequencing was carried out using T cells isolated from PBMCs. Receptors originate from a human donor in good health. CDR3s include the opening cysteine and the closing phenylalanine or tryptophan. A D gene is named only where the DNA matches it firmly. A clone size is listed for some rows: how often the clone was seen (once, few, many), or a class if it is expanded.

clone_size	d_call	v_call	j_call	cdr3_nt	cdr3_aa
-	TRBD1	TRBV11-3	TRBJ1-1	TGTGCCAGCAGCGACCTGGGACAGTTGAACACTGAAGCTTTCTTT	CASSDLGQLNTEAFF
-	TRBD1	TRBV2	TRBJ2-3	TGTGCCAGCGACAGGGGCGGAACAGATACGCAGTATTTT	CASDRGGTDTQYF
-	TRBD2	TRBV27	TRBJ2-3	TGTGCCAGCAGTCTCCGAAGAACACTAGCGTTCGACACAGATACGCAGTATTTT	CASSLRRTLAFDTDTQYF
-	TRBD2	TRBV29-1	TRBJ2-5	TGCAGCGTTGTACCGGGACTAGCGGGGGAGACCCAGTACTTC	CSVVPGLAGETQYF
-	-	TRBV19	TRBJ1-3	TGTGCCAGTACCACAGGGCCTGGAAACACCATATATTTT	CASTTGPGNTIYF
-	TRBD2	TRBV6-4	TRBJ2-1	TGTGCCAGCAGTGATCGGGCTAGCGGTTACAATGAGCAGTTCTTC	CASSDRASGYNEQFF
-	-	TRBV5-1	TRBJ2-5	TGCGCCAGCAGCTTGGGGCAGGGGAAAGAGACCCAGTACTTC	CASSLGQGKETQYF
-	TRBD1	TRBV28	TRBJ1-4	TGTGCCAGCGAAGAAAACAGGGGGCGATACAATGAAAAACTGTTTTTT	CASEENRGRYNEKLFF
-	TRBD1	TRBV5-4	TRBJ1-2	TGTGCCAGCAGCCGACCGGGACAGGGTGGCCCCAATAACTATGGCTACACCTTC	CASSRPGQGGPNNYGYTF
once	TRBD1	TRBV4-1	TRBJ1-5	TGCGCCAGCAGCCAAACGGGACAGATCATGGTGGAGCCCCAGCATTTT	CASSQTGQIMVEPQHF
-	TRBD1	TRBV23-1	TRBJ2-1	TGCGCCAGCAGTCAAGGGACAGGGATCAATGAGCAGTTCTTC	CASSQGTGINEQFF
-	TRBD1	TRBV30	TRBJ1-5	TGTGCCTGGAGCGACAGGGGCAATCAGCCCCAGCATTTT	CAWSDRGNQPQHF
-	-	TRBV18	TRBJ2-7	TGTGCCAGCTCATTACAGGACAGTCGCGAGCAGTACTTC	CASSLQDSREQYF
-	-	TRBV7-5	TRBJ1-2	TGTGTCAGAAGCTTGTACTACCGGGAGCCTGACTATGGCTACACCTTC	CVRSLYYREPDYGYTF
-	TRBD1	TRBV7-6	TRBJ2-3	TGTGCCAGCAGTTCCGGACAGGGAGGCGATACGCAGTATTTT	CASSSGQGGDTQYF
-	TRBD2	TRBV5-1	TRBJ2-7	TGCGCCAGCAGCTTTAACGGGGGGGTGTACGAGCAGTACTTC	CASSFNGGVYEQYF
-	-	TRBV29-1	TRBJ1-3	TGCAGCGTTTCGGGCTCTGGAAACACCATATATTTT	CSVSGSGNTIYF
-	TRBD1	TRBV4-1	TRBJ1-5	TGCGCCAGCAGCCAAGCCCCGGGACAGGGGGGTCAGCCCCAGCATTTT	CASSQAPGQGGQPQHF